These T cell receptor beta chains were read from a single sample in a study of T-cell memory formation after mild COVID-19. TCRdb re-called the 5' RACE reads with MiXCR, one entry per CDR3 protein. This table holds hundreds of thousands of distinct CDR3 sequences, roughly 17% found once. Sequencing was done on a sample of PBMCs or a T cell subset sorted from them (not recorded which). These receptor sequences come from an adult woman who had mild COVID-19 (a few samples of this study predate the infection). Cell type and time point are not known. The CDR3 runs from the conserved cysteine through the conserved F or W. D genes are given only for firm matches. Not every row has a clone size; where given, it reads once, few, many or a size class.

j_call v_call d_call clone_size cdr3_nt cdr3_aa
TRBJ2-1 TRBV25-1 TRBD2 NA TGTGCCAGCGTTCCGGAGATAGCGGGGGGCCGAGGTGAGCAGTTCTTC CASVPEIAGGRGEQFF
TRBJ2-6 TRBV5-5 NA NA TGTGCCAGCAGCTTGTACCTCTCTGGGGCCAACGTCCTGACTTTC CASSLYLSGANVLTF
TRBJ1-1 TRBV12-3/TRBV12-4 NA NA TGTGCCAGCACCCTCCTAGGGTTCACTGAAGCTTTCTTT CASTLLGFTEAFF
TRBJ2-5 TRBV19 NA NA TGTGCCAGTAGTAATCGGCCGCCGGGGACCCAGTACTTC CASSNRPPGTQYF
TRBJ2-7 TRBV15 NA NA TGTGCCACCAGCAGAGATCAGGGGAGCAACGAGCAGTACTTC CATSRDQGSNEQYF
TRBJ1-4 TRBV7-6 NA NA TGTGCCAGCAGCCCCATCGCGAATGCTAATGAAAAACTGTTTTTT CASSPIANANEKLFF
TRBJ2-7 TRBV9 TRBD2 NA TGTGCCAGCAGCCCCCAATGGGAGGGAGGTGCCTACGAGCAGTACTTC CASSPQWEGGAYEQYF
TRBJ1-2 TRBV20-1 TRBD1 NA TGCAGTGCCAACCCGACAGGGAGCTATGGCTACACCTTC CSANPTGSYGYTF
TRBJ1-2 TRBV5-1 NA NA TGCGCCAGCAGCATCGACCCGAAATATGGCTACACCTTC CASSIDPKYGYTF
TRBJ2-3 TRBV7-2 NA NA TGTGCCAGCAGCCCGAGGCGGAAGGATACGCAGTATTTT CASSPRRKDTQYF
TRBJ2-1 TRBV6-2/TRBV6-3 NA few TGTGCCAGCAGTCGCTACCGAGCGGTCCCCTCCTACAATGAGCAGTTCTTC CASSRYRAVPSYNEQFF
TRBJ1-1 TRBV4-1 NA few TGCGCCAGCAGCCATCAGGGGCCTGAAGCTTTCTTT CASSHQGPEAFF
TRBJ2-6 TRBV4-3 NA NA TGCGCCAGCAGCCTGCGGGGTCCCTTTTCTGGGGCCAACGTCCTGACTTTC CASSLRGPFSGANVLTF
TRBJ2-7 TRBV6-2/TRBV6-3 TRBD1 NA TGTGCCAGCAGGACGATGGGACAGCTTAACTACGAGCAGTACTTC CASRTMGQLNYEQYF
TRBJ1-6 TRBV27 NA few TGTGCCAGCAGTTTTACGTTCTATAATTCACCCCTCCACTTT CASSFTFYNSPLHF
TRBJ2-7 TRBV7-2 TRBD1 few TGTGCCAGCAGCTTAACCTTGACTACAGGGGATGGGGAGCAGTACTTC CASSLTLTTGDGEQYF
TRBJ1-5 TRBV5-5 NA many TGTGCCAGCAGCTTTTCGACACAGGGTCAGCCCCAGCATTTT CASSFSTQGQPQHF
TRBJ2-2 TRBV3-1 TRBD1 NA TGTGCCAGCAGCGACGACAGGGAGAACACCGGGGAGCTGTTTTTT CASSDDRENTGELFF
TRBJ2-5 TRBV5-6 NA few TGTGCCAGCAGCTTTCCCAGGGGACAGACCCAGTACTTC CASSFPRGQTQYF
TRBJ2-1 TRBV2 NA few TGTGCCAGCCTCAGAGGGCTAGCGAGCCATGAGCAGTTCTTC CASLRGLASHEQFF
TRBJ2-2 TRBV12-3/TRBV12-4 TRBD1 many TGTGCCAGCAGTCCGGGGACAGCCGGGGAGCTGTTTTTT CASSPGTAGELFF
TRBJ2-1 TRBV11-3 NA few TGTGCCAGCAGCTTAAGGCTCGGGGCTGAGCAGTTCTTC CASSLRLGAEQFF